Below are 19 T cell receptor beta chains sequenced from a single sample in a study of early stage breast cancer tumors. Clones were read by immunoSEQ multiplex PCR, and TCRdb kept only the in-frame ones, dropping some. The repertoire holds over 40,000 clones, over 75% seen once, with under 4.5% in the top ten. Sequenced material: blood. Source of these receptors: a person aged 40 to 50 with breast cancer.

The rearrangement links TRBV30 to TRBJ1-1; D remains unclear. Trimming stripped 8 bases from V and 4 bases from J, with 20 bases between. Per the germline V gene, CDR1 is GTSNPN and CDR2 is SVGIG (reference sequence). This CDR3 has 14 amino acids. The CDR3 nucleotides are TGTGCCCTGGGATCGAGGGCGTTGGCCACTGAAGCTTTCTTT. Translated, it gives CALGSRALATEAFF.

V is TRBV5-1 and J is TRBJ1-4; D unclear. Germline values: CDR1 SGHRS, CDR2 YFSETQ. The V and J ends lost 1 base and 6 bases respectively, with 13 bases between them. The CDR3 loop spans 15 amino acids. The CDR3 loop reads CASSLFHSKDEKLFF. CDR3 sequence (DNA): TGCGCCAGCAGCTTGTTTCATTCAAAGGATGAAAAACTGTTTTTT.

The J gene is TRBJ1-5, the V gene TRBV11-2; 7 bases match TRBD1. This CDR3 has 14 residues. V lost 4 bases, J lost 2 bases, and 2 bases stayed unmatched. Germline-derived CDR1 and CDR2 are SGHAT and FQNNGV. CDR3 region: CASSSGQGNQPQHF. The DNA for the CDR3 is TGTGCCAGCAGCTCCGGACAGGGCAATCAGCCCCAGCATTTT.

The V call is TRBV10-3, the J call TRBJ2-2, with 11 positions matching TRBD1. CDR1 is ENHRY and CDR2 is SYGVKD in the germline V gene. The CDR3 has 16 amino acids. V was pared by 6 bases and J by 6 bases, with 9 bases of the junction left unmatched. The CDR3 DNA is TGTGCCATCAGGGACCTGGGACAGGGGGGTGCCGGGGAGCTGTTTTTT. It yields the protein CAIRDLGQGGAGELFF.

This chain links TRBV5-1 with TRBJ1-3; D is unresolved. This CDR3 region has 13 residues. CDR1 SGHRS and CDR2 YFSETQ come from the germline V gene. Trimming took off 0 bases at V and 4 bases at J, with 5 bases between the two ends. The CDR3 region is CASSLDQGNTIYF. The CDR3 region has the DNA TGCGCCAGCAGCTTGGATCAGGGAAACACCATATATTTT.

The V call is TRBV19, the J call TRBJ2-2, with D uncertain. Germline V gene data show CDR1 as LNHDA and CDR2 as SQIVND (reference sequence). This CDR3 is 13 amino acids long. Deletions cut 3 bases from V and 7 bases from J, with 9 bases between. CDR3 DNA: TGTGCCAGTAGTATCGCGACAAACGGGGAGCTGTTTTTT. Protein product: CASSIATNGELFF.

The chain carries TRBV6-5 and TRBJ2-7; D is tentatively TRBD1 or TRBD2 (5 bases each). The CDR3 loop spans 13 amino acids. Per the germline V gene, CDR1 is MNHEY and CDR2 is SVGAGI. Trimming took off 5 bases at V and 2 bases at J, with 10 bases between the two ends. The DNA of the CDR3 is TGTGCCAGCAGTGAATCGGGGCCCTACGAGCAGTACTTC. Its translation: CASSESGPYEQYF.

This clone is a singleton in its sample. The chain has TRBV5-4 and TRBJ2-3, with 11 bases fitting TRBD2. CDR3 length: 16 residues. V lost 4 bases to trimming and J lost 3 bases; unmatched junction nucleotides: 7. CDR1 and CDR2 (germline): SGHNT, YYREEE (reference sequence). CDR3 bases: TGTGCCAGCAGCAGACTAGCGGGAAGACGGACAGATACGCAGTATTTT. Protein sequence: CASSRLAGRRTDTQYF.

This clone was seen a handful of times. The chain has TRBV6-6 and TRBJ2-7; D is unclear. V lost 4 bases and J lost 4, with 8 bases in between. The CDR3 length is 12 residues. Germline V gene data show CDR1 as MNHNY and CDR2 as SVGAGI (reference sequence). CDR3 bases: TGTGCCAGCAGTTCCACCGGTTACGAGCAGTACTTC. Its translation: CASSSTGYEQYF.

The chain recombines TRBV7-9 with TRBJ2-1, with unresolved D. CDR1 is SEHNR, CDR2 FQNEAQ, per germline (reference sequence). Trimming cost V 3 bases and J 6 bases, with 9 bases left between them. The CDR3 has 13 residues. The CDR3 protein is CASSFQPTNEQFF. The CDR3, as DNA: TGTGCCAGCAGCTTCCAACCAACCAATGAGCAGTTCTTC.

V gene TRBV18 combines with J gene TRBJ1-4; maybe TRBD1 (5 bases). Germline assignment: CDR1 KGHSH and CDR2 LQKENI. The CDR3 spans 14 residues. The V end lost 6 bases, the J end lost 11 bases, and 19 bases lay between the germline ends. CDR3 amino acids: CASSPTFGAGKLFF. For the CDR3, the DNA is TGTGCCAGCTCCCCGACCTTCGGGGCGGGGAAACTGTTTTTT.

The J gene is TRBJ1-1, the V gene TRBV5-1; D gene ambiguous. The germline V and J ends were trimmed by 0 bases and 6 bases, with 12 bases remaining between them. Germline V gene lookup returns CDR1 SGHRS and CDR2 YFSETQ. This CDR3 has 14 amino acids. The CDR3: CASSLAPNGPEAFF. In DNA, the CDR3 is TGCGCCAGCAGCTTGGCCCCAAACGGCCCTGAAGCTTTCTTT.

The chain is built from TRBV5-4 and TRBJ2-3; 11 bases match TRBD2. From germline, CDR1 is SGHNT and CDR2 YYREEE (reference sequence). The CDR3 covers 17 residues. J was trimmed by 0 bases and V by 0 bases; bases with no gene match: 3. The CDR3 DNA is TGTGCCAGCAGCTTGGGACTAGCGGGAACTAGCACAGATACGCAGTATTTT. Amino acids: CASSLGLAGTSTDTQYF.

V is TRBV2 and J is TRBJ2-7; no clear D. The CDR3 has 14 residues. The germline V gene has CDR1 SNHLY and CDR2 FYNNEI. Trimming pared 4 bases from V and 4 bases from J, leaving 14 bases between. The CDR3 loop is CASSASWIKYEQYF. For the CDR3, the DNA is TGTGCCAGCAGTGCAAGCTGGATAAAATACGAGCAGTACTTC.

The genes are TRBV6-5 and TRBJ1-3, with 11 bases that match TRBD1. The V and J ends lost 9 bases and 2 bases, in that order; junction bases with no gene match: 6. Germline loops: CDR1 MNHEY, CDR2 SVGAGI. The CDR3 runs to 15 residues. CDR3 loop: CASNGQGAAGNTIYF. Here the CDR3 DNA reads TGTGCCAGTAACGGACAGGGGGCGGCTGGAAACACCATATATTTT.

The rearrangement links TRBV27 to TRBJ2-3; D may be TRBD2 (5 bases). V was trimmed by 2 bases and J by 0 bases, leaving 12 bases between them. The CDR3 contains 16 residues. Germline V gives CDR1 MNHEY, CDR2 SMNVEV (reference sequence). In DNA form, the CDR3 reads TGTGCCAGCAGTTTAAATCTCGGAGGAAGCACAGATACGCAGTATTTT. Residues: CASSLNLGGSTDTQYF.

The V gene is TRBV25-1, the J gene TRBJ2-3; 7 bases line up with TRBD2. CDR1 is MGHDK, CDR2 SYGVNS, per germline. The CDR3 totals 17 residues. V lost 4 bases to trimming and J lost 1 base; unmatched junction nucleotides: 11. CDR3 DNA: TGTGCCAGCAGTGCGGCGGGGAGGGGCAGCGGCACAGATACGCAGTATTTT. Translation gives CASSAAGRGSGTDTQYF.

This chain joins TRBV11-3 and TRBJ2-3; TRBD1 agrees at 10 bases. The CDR3 sequence is 15 residues long. Germline trimming cut 5 bases from V and 2 bases from J; bases unmatched to any gene: 4. Germline V gene lookup returns CDR1 SGHNT and CDR2 YENEEA. CDR3 amino acids: CASSPGQGTTDTQYF. The CDR3 region has the DNA TGTGCCAGCAGCCCGGGACAGGGGACCACAGATACGCAGTATTTT.

V is TRBV28 and J is TRBJ1-2, with 8 bases matching TRBD1. V dropped 5 bases and J dropped 2; count of bases not matched to a gene: 4. There are 14 residues in the CDR3. Germline CDR1 reads MDHEN; CDR2 reads SYDVKM. CDR3 nucleotide sequence: TGTGCCAGCAGTCCGGGGACAGGCAACTATGGCTACACCTTC. Translation: CASSPGTGNYGYTF.